This entry lists 16 T cell receptor beta chains sequenced from one sample in a study of T cells in Graves' hyperthyroidism and ophthalmopathy. RNA transcripts provided the source from which TCR beta CDR3 regions were amplified. HTBI primers were used for first-round RT-PCR of the TCR CDR3. TCRdb re-called the multiplex PCR reads through MiXCR, storing one row per CDR3 protein. The profile covers roughly 700,000 distinct CDR3 sequences, with less than 15% appearing a single time and 9.5% to 13% taken by the ten largest. Sequenced: blood. These TCRs come from a woman between 18 and 29 years old with Graves' hyperthyroidism.

In this sample, this clonotype turned up many times. This sequence joins TRBV24-1 and TRBJ2-3; D is ambiguous. The germline V gene encodes CDR1 KGHDR and CDR2 SFDVKD. Trimming removed 4 bases at V and 2 bases at J, with 9 bases between. The CDR3 loop spans 14 amino acids. The CDR3 here is CATSDPITTDTQYF. CDR3 nucleotides: TGTGCCACCAGTGACCCGATAACCACAGATACGCAGTATTTT.

This clonotype was detected a few times. The chain couples TRBV30 to TRBJ1-2; D perhaps matches TRBD1 (5 bases). Per the germline V gene, CDR1 is GTSNPN and CDR2 is SVGIG (reference sequence). The CDR3 length is 15 residues. V was trimmed by 3 bases and J by 3 bases, leaving 17 bases between them. Written as DNA, the CDR3 is TGTGCCTGGAGCGCCTTGGGGGAGAGCGACTATGGCTACACCTTC. Its protein is CAWSALGESDYGYTF.

This clonotype was detected many times. The chain recombines TRBV3-1 with TRBJ2-1; 11 bases are shared with TRBD1. Germline loops: CDR1 LGHDT, CDR2 YNNKEL (reference sequence). V shed 2 bases and J 7 bases; nucleotides not matched to a gene: 4. The CDR3 has 15 residues. In nucleotides, the CDR3 is TGTGCCAGCAGCCAAAGGGGGACAGGGGGGAATGAGCAGTTCTTC. Protein: CASSQRGTGGNEQFF.

There are many counts of this clonotype. V and J are TRBV20-1 and TRBJ2-1, with TRBD2 matching 10 bases. Losses at the gene ends were 5 bases for V and 4 bases for J; bases not matched to a gene: 20. The CDR3 is 19 residues long. The V gene's germline CDR1 is DFQATT and CDR2 SNEGSKA (reference sequence). In nucleotides, the CDR3 is TGCAGTGCTCAACCCAGCGCGGAGCGGGAGGGCCGCAGATACAATGAGCAGTTCTTC. Translating it yields CSAQPSAEREGRRYNEQFF.

The rearrangement uses TRBV7-9 and TRBJ2-1; 10 bases align to TRBD2. J lost 3 bases, V lost 5 bases, and 7 bases had no gene match. The CDR3 has 16 amino acids. CDR1 is SEHNR, CDR2 FQNEAQ, per germline (reference sequence). CDR3 in amino acids: CASSPPTSGIYNEQFF. DNA for the CDR3: TGTGCCAGCAGCCCACCCACTAGCGGGATCTACAATGAGCAGTTCTTC.

On this clonotype: One end of the junction does not line up with germline, which may come from a read error. The gene calls are TRBV3-1 and TRBJ1-5; D remains ambiguous. This CDR3 is built from 13 residues. Germline V gene data show CDR1 as LGHDT and CDR2 as YNNKEL (reference sequence). CDR3 region: CASSLGSRAGQHF. CDR3 nucleotide sequence: TGTGCCAGCAGCCTAGGCTCCCGGGCAGGTCAGCACTTT.

Many counts were recorded for this clonotype. The chain employs TRBV6-1 and TRBJ1-5; the D is unclear. Germline CDR1 and CDR2: MNHNS and SASEGT. V was pared by 3 bases and J by 4 bases, with 10 bases between. This CDR3 has 14 amino acids. CDR3 coding DNA: TGTGCCAGCAGTGAGAGCTTAGGGAATCAGCCCCAGCATTTT. As protein: CASSESLGNQPQHF.

This clonotype was seen repeatedly, ten times or more. DNA of the CDR3: TGTGCCAGCAGCTTACTGGGACAGGCAAGCTACAATGAGCAGTTCTTC. Protein: CASSLLGQASYNEQFF. The chain is built from TRBV13 and TRBJ2-1; TRBD1 matches at 8 bases. This CDR3 contains 16 residues. V lost 2 bases and J lost 3; bases outside the gene matches: 6. Looked up from germline, CDR1 is PRHDT and CDR2 is FYEKMQ (reference sequence).

The table lists this clonotype with many counts. The rearrangement uses TRBV20-1 and TRBJ1-3, with a tentative D call TRBD1 (6 bases). This CDR3 region has 16 residues. Trimming stripped 1 base from V and 3 bases from J, with 16 bases between. Germline CDR1 and CDR2: DFQATT and SNEGSKA (reference sequence). The CDR3 region has the DNA TGCAGTGCTAGAGCATCCCAGGGGTTCGGTGGAAACACCATATATTTT. Protein: CSARASQGFGGNTIYF.

This sequence joins TRBV27 and TRBJ2-3; 11 positions match TRBD2. With 6 bases clipped from V and 5 bases from J, the junction kept 22 bases outside the gene matches. The CDR3 loop spans 20 amino acids. Germline V CDR1 and CDR2: MNHEY, SMNVEV (reference sequence). The DNA for the CDR3 is TGTGCCAGCAGCACCACCCTTTGGTTAGCGGGAGGGTCCGCCAAAGATACGCAGTATTTT. Translating gives CASSTTLWLAGGSAKDTQYF.

As regards this clonotype: One end of the junction does not line up with germline, which may come from a read error. V is TRBV6-9 and J is TRBJ2-1, with D possibly matching TRBD1 (5 bases). CDR1 and CDR2 (germline): MNHGY, SVAAGI. The CDR3 totals 18 residues. The CDR3 coding sequence is TGCGCCAGCCGGAAGTATGGGGCTGGGGATTTCTCCTACAATGAGCAGTTCTTC. It specifies CASRKYGAGDFSYNEQFF.

Ten or more counts support this clonotype. J is TRBJ2-2 and V is TRBV24-1; a possible D gene is TRBD2 (6 bases). The germline V and J ends were trimmed by 4 bases and 0 bases, with 17 bases remaining between them. Per the germline V gene, CDR1 is KGHDR and CDR2 is SFDVKD. The CDR3 sequence is 18 residues long. The DNA of the CDR3 is TGTGCCACCAGTGACCTAGGGCCTCGCGGGACGAACACCGGGGAGCTGTTTTTT. This gives the protein CATSDLGPRGTNTGELFF.

This clonotype was detected ten times or more. The CDR3 sequence is CASSSSPGRAFF. The CDR3 DNA is TGTGCCAGCAGCTCCTCCCCCGGGCGAGCTTTCTTT. The chain combines TRBV7-3 with TRBJ1-1; D unclear. Looked up from germline, CDR1 is SGHTA and CDR2 is FQGTGA. The length of the CDR3 is 12 residues. The V and J ends lost 4 bases and 10 bases respectively, with 13 bases between them.

This clonotype has only a few counts. The CDR3 DNA is TGTGCCAGCAGCTCCGGCGGGGGGCTGTATCATGGCTACACCTTC. Its protein is CASSSGGGLYHGYTF. The genes are TRBV28 and TRBJ1-2, with D maybe TRBD1 (6 bases). The CDR3 sequence is 15 residues long. Between the trimmed V and J ends, which lost 6 bases and 6 bases, there was a span of 20 bases. The germline V gene has CDR1 MDHEN and CDR2 SYDVKM.

This clonotype was recorded at least ten times. V gene TRBV20-1 combines with J gene TRBJ2-1; TRBD2 agrees at 10 bases. CDR3 length: 13 residues. V dropped 6 bases and J dropped 7; count of bases not matched to a gene: 6. The germline V gene has CDR1 DFQATT and CDR2 SNEGSKA (reference sequence). The CDR3, as DNA: TGCAGTGCGCAGCGGGAGGGCCGAAATGAGCAGTTCTTC. It encodes CSAQREGRNEQFF.

The V call is TRBV20-1, the J call TRBJ2-5; weak D call: TRBD2 (6 bases). V lost 2 bases and J 5 bases, leaving 15 bases between the germline ends. The CDR3 covers 14 residues. The germline V gene encodes CDR1 DFQATT and CDR2 SNEGSKA (reference sequence). CDR3 region: CSARRATRIETQYF. DNA for the CDR3: TGCAGTGCTAGACGCGCGACTAGAATCGAGACCCAGTACTTC.